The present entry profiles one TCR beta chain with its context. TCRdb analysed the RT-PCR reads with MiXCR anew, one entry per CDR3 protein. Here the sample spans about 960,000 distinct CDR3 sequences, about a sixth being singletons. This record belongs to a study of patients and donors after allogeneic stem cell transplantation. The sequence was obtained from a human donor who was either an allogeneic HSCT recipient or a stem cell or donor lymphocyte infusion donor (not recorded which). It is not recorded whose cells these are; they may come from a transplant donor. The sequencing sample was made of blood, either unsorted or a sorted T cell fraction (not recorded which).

CDR3 amino acids: CASSPGDGTYEQYF. The CDR3 DNA follows: TGTGCCAGCAGTCCAGGGGACGGTACCTACGAGCAGTACTTC. This chain links TRBV27 with TRBJ2-7; D is perhaps TRBD1 (6 bases). Between the trimmed V and J ends, which lost 5 bases and 2 bases, there was a span of 13 bases. CDR1 is MNHEY and CDR2 is SMNVEV in the germline V gene (reference sequence). This CDR3 has 14 amino acids.